What follows is one T cell receptor (beta chain) and its context. Its antigen target is currently unknown. Base qualities were left out, and no much larger clone turns up one base away. The library came from the immunoSEQ multiplex PCR assay. The multiplex PCR relied on a mix of 60 forward primers for TCR Vbeta segments and 13 reverse primers for TCR Jbeta segments. A multiplex PCR assay on genomic DNA amplified the CDR3 region of rearranged TCR beta genes. The amplified TCR beta libraries were sequenced on the Illumina HiSeq System as 87-base-pair reads. The original methods were these. A later analysis counted some 80 million unique TCR beta chains across the 700 or so repertoires, and roughly 10 million of these chains were shared by at least two donors. A nearest-neighbor algorithm error-corrected the raw reads and collapsed the reads into unique sequences, merging closely related sequences to remove PCR and sequencing errors. To assign V, D and J gene segments, CDR3 sequences were aligned to IMGT reference sequences. For a sequence to be retained, at least a six-nucleotide match to both a V gene segment and a J gene segment was required. Rearrangements were called productive when the CDR3 lacked stop codons and stayed in frame with V and J; all others were non-productive. CDR3 was defined according to IMGT convention as the region running from the second conserved V-encoded cysteine to the conserved J-encoded phenylalanine. The earlier analysis of about 590 of the donors excluded sequences that lacked an unambiguous match to a single V gene segment. In an earlier analysis of some 590 of the donors, a V segment was called functional when productive rearrangements were above 56.7%, and segregating when the standard deviation between donors exceeded 5%. A statistical classification framework was developed to diagnose cytomegalovirus status using the catalog of TCR beta chain sequences. A later analysis assigned V and J genes by comparing TCR nucleotide sequences with IMGT/GENE-DB human TR gene sequences. Using the TCRdist pipeline, a later analysis assigned CDR3 sequences along with most-parsimonious VDJ recombination scenarios. In a later analysis, every TCR beta chain was defined by the combination of its CDR3 amino acid sequence and its V-gene family, and reads without a unique V-gene family were dropped. In a later analysis, 550 to 650 highly shared, low-generation-probability nucleotide sequences were removed to address suspected cross-contamination and a sequencing artifact. In a later analysis, a clonal expansion index for each public chain was calculated from normalized within-repertoire ranks of inferred template counts. A later analysis computed generation probabilities with a VDJ recombination model fitted to out-of-frame rearrangements, and checked the results against IGoR. Hypergeometric tests were used in a later analysis to score TCR-TCR, TCR-HLA and TCR-CMV co-occurrence, with a repertoire-size bias correction applied to the TCR pairs. In a later analysis, false discovery rates were estimated by permuting HLA or CMV assignments 20 times. In a later analysis, co-occurring TCRs were grouped using DBSCAN, with TCRdist sequence similarity added in when clustering inside HLA-allele-positive subsets. Repertoires with fewer than 30,000 or more than 120,000 public chains, plus five repertoires with anomalous nucleotide sharing, were excluded from co-occurrence clustering. Drawn from immuneACCESS, this table holds only the in-frame rearrangements with V and J called that TCRdb kept. Clones are partly lost; checked studies trace under half to an unresolved V gene and leave the rest unexplained. V and J calls and clone size are those listed in that table; D and trimming were worked out from the DNA. The table for this sample lists roughly 200,000 clones; 60% to 80% of them were counted only once. The ten top clones hold roughly 2% of the sample.

The CDR3 numbers 15 residues from cysteine through phenylalanine. The entry retains the CDR3 DNA only, 45 bases that are in frame from base 1. Trimming removed 1 base from V and 10 bases from J; the gene matches leave 8 bases unexplained. Sequences SGHTA (CDR1) and FQGNSA (CDR2) are obtained from the germline V gene. The cohort comprised some 730 healthy bone marrow donors. At the time of sampling, all cohort members were nominally healthy, though unrecorded immune exposures were likely present. The donor was CMV seropositive and was included in the group of almost 300 seropositive cohort members. A peripheral blood sample was collected from each donor, and TCR beta sequencing was performed on peripheral blood mononuclear cells. The Qiagen DNeasy Blood Extraction Kit was used to extract genomic DNA from the blood cell samples. The record originates from a study of cytomegalovirus exposure and HLA in healthy donors (dated by TCRdb to about 2017). Study-level background: An earlier analysis of some 500 of the donors reported 250 to 300 Gb of sequence data and around 120 million unique TCR beta sequences from about 200 million T cells. Approximately 310 gigabases of sequencing data and approximately 85 million unique TCR sequences were included in an early release covering about 700 HLA-typed donors. Of the 350 to 450 genotyped donors, 75% to 85% were placed in the genetic ancestry cluster associated with self-reported Caucasian donors. The study was designed to test whether signatures of past pathogen exposure could be identified by cataloging public T cell receptors. The study profiled the T cell repertoires of some 610 subjects by immunosequencing and related them to cytomegalovirus serostatus. Along with the roughly 700-subject first cohort, a separate validation cohort of about 110 different subjects was used. The study combined high-throughput TCR immunosequencing, statistical association of individual TCRs with disease status, and machine learning to predict cytomegalovirus infection status. A later analysis re-examined previously published TCR beta repertoires from roughly 720 donors and added high-resolution HLA genotyping to investigate patterns of TCR occurrence. In the later analysis, no new phenotypic data were used to find candidate immune exposures; instead, reliance was placed on TCR beta sequences and their occurrence across donors. In an earlier analysis of more than 550 of the donors, high-throughput TCR beta sequencing was used to judge whether each TCR beta V gene segment behaved as functional or pseudogenic. Donor age, sex, ethnicity and CMV serostatus were compiled alongside the repertoire data. In a later genetic analysis, genome-wide SNP genotypes for about three fifths of the 666 donors were used, and that subset was treated as a discovery cohort. Every repertoire in the discovery cohort had been generated on one and the same sequencing platform. Class I and class II HLA loci were covered by the typing at four-digit resolution. The number of typed donors differed by locus: about 629-640 for A, B, C, DRB1 and DQB1; 500 to 550 for DQA1; fewer than 610 for DPA1; and 400 to 480 for DPB1. Roughly 5 DR-DQ haplotypes were handled as single units for association and clustering because linkage in the cohort was strong. Across 398 genotyped donors of the cohort, an average of about 240,000 unique TCR beta nucleotide sequences per donor were sequenced, and roughly 20% of those sequences were non-productive. Results the study describes overall, beyond this receptor: Because some donors lacked HLA typing at each locus, the association tests relied only on the typed subset. An association between a missense DCLRE1C variant and V-gene and J-gene trimming of TCR beta chains was found in a later genetic analysis and replicated in an independent cohort. In vitro tests confirmed that a few of the cytomegalovirus-associated TCR beta chains recognize cytomegalovirus antigens. The authors suggested that the approach could potentially be generalized to other disease states and immunological phenotypes. The classifier was reported to diagnose cytomegalovirus status with high specificity and sensitivity in both the original and validation cohorts. Correlated functional status among segregating V segments might be attributable to linkage disequilibrium, but an unknown experimental factor could not be ruled out. Specific HLA alleles were associated with 18,000 or so TCR beta sequences at a false discovery rate of 0.05 in a later analysis. A cluster of highly shared sequence variants was judged likely to represent a technical artifact of the sequencing pipeline. A further reported finding was that TCR beta sequences accurately predicted the HLA-A and HLA-B alleles for most subjects in the first cohort. Around 16 rarely observed V segments, including chromosome 9 orphons, were excluded from the earlier analysis of approximately 600 of the donors because counts were too low. The only immune exposure information available for the cohort was CMV serostatus. Compared with equally common non-associated chains, HLA-associated TCR beta chains in a later analysis were more clonally expanded and had lower generation probabilities. A later analysis found that TCR association rates varied across HLA loci, with DRB1 alleles showing the most associated TCRs and HLA-C alleles the fewest. While some public TCRs were present in many individuals, most TCR sequences turned up only very rarely across donors. The cohort was sequenced for TCR beta chains only, and without alpha or paired-chain data the features that could be detected were limited. When HLA alleles, especially DR and DQ, strongly co-occurred, attributing TCR associations to individual alleles was difficult. In the study, approximately 160 TCR beta chains were listed as associated with cytomegalovirus. According to a later analysis, most CMV-associated TCR beta chains appeared to be HLA-restricted, and the HLA associations seemed to be driven largely by CMV exposure. Compared with the 666-donor mean, donors in an Asian-associated ancestry cluster had fewer N-insertions in productive TCRs, according to a later genetic analysis. Some IMGT-functional V segments, including TRBV6-2 and TRBV6-3, could not be distinguished by the 87-base-pair reads and were therefore excluded. In a later analysis, several top co-occurrence clusters were reported to appear linked to parvovirus B19, influenza, CMV and Epstein-Barr virus. Broadly in line with IMGT annotations, most TCR beta V segments showed up in productive rearrangements about 87% or about 30% of the time in an earlier analysis of roughly 590 of the donors. Presence/absence analyses assumed roughly uniform sequencing depth across donors, an assumption that may not hold.

Sequenced input: PBMCs. The TCR comes from a woman aged 25 to 45 in good health and CMV-seropositive. The rearranged chain carries TRBV7-2 and TRBJ1-4, with 8 bases in between that match TRBD1. In nucleotide form, the sequence is TGTGCCAGCAGCTTAGTTCAGGGGGCTAAAGGAAAACTGTTTTTT. Its translation is CASSLVQGAKGKLFF.